This T cell receptor (beta chain) was observed in a study of cytomegalovirus exposure and HLA in healthy donors. This CDR3 contains 16 residues. Per germline, CDR1 SGHVS and CDR2 FNYEAQ. V lost 3 bases, J lost 6 bases, and 7 bases stayed unmatched. The donors were part of the roughly 120-subject validation cohort, which stood apart from the roughly 670-subject first cohort. Clones were read by immunoSEQ multiplex PCR, and TCRdb kept only the in-frame ones, dropping some. The sample lists 97,000 or so clones, roughly 87% occurring once. Points from the study as a whole: For cytomegalovirus status, the classifier reportedly gave diagnoses with high specificity and sensitivity. Altogether, about 160 TCR beta chains were recorded as cytomegalovirus-associated.

About this clone: The antigen remains undetermined.

The origin of this receptor is a young man in good health and CMV-seropositive. The sequencing sample was made of PBMCs. The chain has TRBV7-6 and TRBJ2-2; 10 bases agree with TRBD2. Here the CDR3 DNA reads TGTGCCAGCAGCTTTGGCCTAGCGGGAGTTGCCGGGGAGCTGTTTTTT. Translation gives CASSFGLAGVAGELFF.